The 14 T cell receptor beta chains below come from one sample, sequenced in a study of cytomegalovirus exposure and HLA in healthy donors. Here immunoSEQ multiplex PCR was the method, and the copy in TCRdb shows in-frame clones only, minus some. The repertoire includes 60,000 or so clones, more than 75% of them detected once, and about 0.95% sits in the top ten. Sequenced sample: PBMCs. The origin of the receptors is a man aged 18-30 years in good health and CMV-seronegative.

The gene calls are TRBV6-6 and TRBJ2-7; TRBD1 matches at 7 bases. CDR3 length: 16 amino acids. Germline CDR1 MNHNY, CDR2 SVGAGI (reference sequence). J was trimmed by 5 bases and V by 2 bases; bases with no gene match: 12. DNA of the CDR3: TGTGCCAGCAGTTACGTGGTGTCAGGGGGTTTCCACGAGCAGTACTTC. It yields the protein CASSYVVSGGFHEQYF.

The chain couples TRBV19 to TRBJ2-6, with TRBD1 matching over 8 bases. The CDR3 contains 15 residues. V lost 5 bases to trimming and J lost 6 bases; unmatched junction nucleotides: 6. In germline, CDR1 is LNHDA, CDR2 SQIVND (reference sequence). The CDR3 nucleotides read TGTGCCAGTAGTGCGGGACAGGTTTTGGCCAACGTCCTGACTTTC. This sequence encodes CASSAGQVLANVLTF.

The chain has TRBV5-6 and TRBJ1-2; 8 bases are shared with TRBD1. Germline V gives CDR1 SGHDT, CDR2 YYEEEE. The CDR3 is 15 residues long. V lost 5 bases and J lost 4; bases outside the gene matches: 10. This chain's CDR3 is CASRSGQGGRYGYTF. In DNA, the CDR3 is TGTGCCAGCAGGTCAGGACAGGGCGGACGCTATGGCTACACCTTC.

The chain is built from TRBV2 and TRBJ2-7; 8 bases map to TRBD1. CDR3 length equals 16 residues. Germline V gene sequence: CDR1 SNHLY, CDR2 FYNNEI. J lost 0 bases, V lost 6 bases, and 10 bases had no gene match. CDR3 sequence (DNA): TGTGCCAGCAGCTTGACCGGGGACAGGAGCTCCTACGAGCAGTACTTC. The encoded protein is CASSLTGDRSSYEQYF. Full variable domain (outside the CDR3, taken from reference TRBV2 and TRBJ2-7): EPEVTQTPSHQVTQMGQEVILRCVPISNHLYFYWYRQILGQKVEFLVSFYNNEISEKSEIFDDQFSVERPDGSNFTLKIRSTKLEDSAMYFCASSLTGDRSSYEQYFGPGTRLTVT.

The V and J genes are TRBV29-1 and TRBJ1-1; 8 bases map to TRBD1. Germline V CDR1 and CDR2: SQVTM, ANQGSEA. Trimming removed 6 bases from V and 11 bases from J; junction bases left unmatched: 5. The CDR3 contains 10 residues. The CDR3 loop is CSVMDRVAFF. Here the CDR3 DNA reads TGCAGCGTCATGGACAGGGTGGCTTTCTTT.

This sequence joins TRBV7-9 and TRBJ2-7; D remains ambiguous. Trimming shortened V by 11 bases and J by 0 bases, and 8 bases separated the two germline ends. Germline-derived CDR1 and CDR2 are SEHNR and FQNEAQ (reference sequence). The CDR3 length is 11 residues. The DNA of the CDR3 is TGTGCCTCGTCAGGCTCCTACGAGCAGTACTTC. Translated: CASSGSYEQYF.

This clone was detected a few times. The V call is TRBV28, the J call TRBJ1-1; a possible D gene is TRBD1 (5 bases). Germline CDR1 MDHEN, CDR2 SYDVKM. There are 13 residues in the CDR3. V dropped 11 bases and J dropped 4 bases, with 17 bases sitting between them. The CDR3 nucleotides read TGTGCCGGACGATTGGCGGGGGGCACTGAAGCTTTCTTT. This encodes CAGRLAGGTEAFF.

The chain links TRBV7-4 to TRBJ2-7; D unresolved. Germline V gene lookup returns CDR1 SGHVT and CDR2 SQSDAQ. This CDR3 is built from 15 residues. Trimming left V 1 base short and J 4 bases short, with 14 bases between. The CDR3 DNA sequence: TGTGCCAGCAGCTTAGTAAGGTACGGGTTTTACGAGCAGTACTTC. Residues: CASSLVRYGFYEQYF.

V gene TRBV11-1 combines with J gene TRBJ2-7, with D possibly TRBD2 on 6 matching bases. The CDR3 has 15 residues. Trimming stripped 5 bases from V and 0 bases from J, with 14 bases between. Germline assignment: CDR1 SGHAT and CDR2 FQDESV (reference sequence). In DNA, the CDR3 is TGTGCCAGCAGCATATCAGCGGGCGGCTCCTACGAGCAGTACTTC. Amino acid sequence: CASSISAGGSYEQYF.

CDR3 nucleotide sequence: TGTGCCGCGTGCACTTACAATCAGCCCCAGCATTTT. Its protein product is CAACTYNQPQHF. The rearrangement uses TRBV28 and TRBJ1-5; D gene ambiguous. The germline V gene has CDR1 MDHEN and CDR2 SYDVKM. Trimming took off 11 bases at V and 3 bases at J, with 11 bases between the two ends. The CDR3 is 12 amino acids.

The chain carries TRBV7-2 and TRBJ2-6; TRBD1 might be the D (6 bases). Germline CDR1 SGHTA, CDR2 FQGNSA. V was cut by 2 bases and J by 0 bases, with 14 bases left in between. The CDR3 length is 18 residues. The CDR3 region is CASSLLGTPNSGANVLTF. CDR3 nucleotide sequence: TGTGCCAGCAGCTTACTGGGGACACCTAACTCTGGGGCCAACGTCCTGACTTTC.

This rearrangement joins TRBV7-8 to TRBJ2-7; the D is unclear. The CDR3 contains 13 residues. The germline gives CDR1 SGHVS, CDR2 FQNEAQ. Trimming pared 0 bases from V and 4 bases from J, leaving 7 bases between. The CDR3 reads CASSLARNYEQYF. CDR3 nucleotide sequence: TGTGCCAGCAGCTTAGCCAGAAATTACGAGCAGTACTTC.

The CDR3 sequence: CASTQGLGGRANYGYTF. The CDR3 DNA follows: TGTGCCAGTACCCAAGGTTTGGGGGGTCGAGCTAACTATGGCTACACCTTC. V and J are TRBV19 and TRBJ1-2; tentative D call: TRBD1 (5 bases). V was pared by 7 bases and J by 0 bases, with 21 bases between. Germline V lookup: CDR1 LNHDA, CDR2 SQIVND (reference sequence). The CDR3 consists of 17 residues.

V and J are TRBV5-5 and TRBJ1-4; TRBD1 aligns across 8 bases. With V trimmed by 0 bases and J by 6 bases, 10 bases remained unmatched. Germline loops: CDR1 SGHKS, CDR2 YYEKEE (reference sequence). This CDR3 comprises 17 residues. The CDR3 region is CASSLALGQGPDEKLFF. The CDR3 DNA is TGTGCCAGCAGCTTGGCCCTAGGACAGGGTCCAGATGAAAAACTGTTTTTT.